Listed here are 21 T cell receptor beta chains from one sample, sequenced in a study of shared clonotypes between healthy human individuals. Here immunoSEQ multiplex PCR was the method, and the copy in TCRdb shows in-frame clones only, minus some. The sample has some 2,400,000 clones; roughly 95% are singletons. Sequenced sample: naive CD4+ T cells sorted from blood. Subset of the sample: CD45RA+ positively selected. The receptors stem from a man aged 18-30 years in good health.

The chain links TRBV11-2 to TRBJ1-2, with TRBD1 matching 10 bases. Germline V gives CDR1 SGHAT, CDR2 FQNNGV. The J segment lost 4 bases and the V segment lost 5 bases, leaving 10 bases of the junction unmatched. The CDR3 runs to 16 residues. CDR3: CASSPAGDRGLYGYTF. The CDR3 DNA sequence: TGTGCCAGCAGCCCCGCCGGGGACAGGGGACTCTATGGCTACACCTTC.

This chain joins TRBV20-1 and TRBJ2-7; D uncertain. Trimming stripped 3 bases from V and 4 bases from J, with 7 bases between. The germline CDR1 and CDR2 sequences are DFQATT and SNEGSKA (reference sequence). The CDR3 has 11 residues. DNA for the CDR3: TGCAGTGCTAGTGCGGAATACGAGCAGTACTTC. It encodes CSASAEYEQYF.

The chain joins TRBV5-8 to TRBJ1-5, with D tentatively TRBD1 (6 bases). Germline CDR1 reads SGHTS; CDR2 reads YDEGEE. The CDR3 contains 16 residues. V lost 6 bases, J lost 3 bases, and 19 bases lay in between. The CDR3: CASTPRLGGINQPQHF. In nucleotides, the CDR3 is TGTGCCAGCACCCCCAGGTTGGGGGGCATCAATCAGCCCCAGCATTTT.

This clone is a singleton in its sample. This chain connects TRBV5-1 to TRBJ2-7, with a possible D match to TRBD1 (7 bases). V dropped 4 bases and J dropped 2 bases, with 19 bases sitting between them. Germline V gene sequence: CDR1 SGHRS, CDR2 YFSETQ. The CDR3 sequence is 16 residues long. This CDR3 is CASSGGGRVFPYEQYF. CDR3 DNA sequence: TGCGCCAGCAGCGGAGGGGGCAGGGTCTTCCCCTACGAGCAGTACTTC. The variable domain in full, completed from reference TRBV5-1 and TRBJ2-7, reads KAGVTQTPRYLIKTRGQQVTLSCSPISGHRSVSWYQQTPGQGLQFLFEYFSETQRNKGNFPGRFSGRQFSNSRSEMNVSTLELGDSALYLCASSGGGRVFPYEQYFGPGTRLTVT.

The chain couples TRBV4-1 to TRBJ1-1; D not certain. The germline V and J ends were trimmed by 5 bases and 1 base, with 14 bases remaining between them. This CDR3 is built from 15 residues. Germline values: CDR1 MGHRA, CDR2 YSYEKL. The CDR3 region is CASSAQRGENTEAFF. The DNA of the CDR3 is TGCGCCAGCAGCGCACAACGGGGAGAGAACACTGAAGCTTTCTTT.

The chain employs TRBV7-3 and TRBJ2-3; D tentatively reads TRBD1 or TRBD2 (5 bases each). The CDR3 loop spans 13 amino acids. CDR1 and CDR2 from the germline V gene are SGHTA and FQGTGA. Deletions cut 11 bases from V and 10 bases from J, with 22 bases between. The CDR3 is CADGALTPLAQYF. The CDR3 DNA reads TGTGCCGACGGGGCACTAACCCCCTTGGCGCAGTATTTT.

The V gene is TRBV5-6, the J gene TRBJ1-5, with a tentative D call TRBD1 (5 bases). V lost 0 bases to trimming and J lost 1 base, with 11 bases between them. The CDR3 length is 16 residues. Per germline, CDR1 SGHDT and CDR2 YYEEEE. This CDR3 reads CASSLGGGVSNQPQHF. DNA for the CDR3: TGTGCCAGCAGCTTGGGCGGGGGAGTGAGCAATCAGCCCCAGCATTTT.

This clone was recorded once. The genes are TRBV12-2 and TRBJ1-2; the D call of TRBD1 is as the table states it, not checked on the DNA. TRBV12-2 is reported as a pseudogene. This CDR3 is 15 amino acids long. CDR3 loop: CASRFPGQGDYGYTF. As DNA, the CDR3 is TGTGCAAGTCGCTTCCCCGGACAGGGTGACTATGGCTACACCTTC.

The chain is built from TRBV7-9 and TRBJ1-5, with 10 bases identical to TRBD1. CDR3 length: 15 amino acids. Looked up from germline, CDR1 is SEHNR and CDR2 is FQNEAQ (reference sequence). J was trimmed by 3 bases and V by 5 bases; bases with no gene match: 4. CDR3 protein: CASSRGQGPNQPQHF. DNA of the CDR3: TGTGCCAGCAGCCGGGGACAGGGGCCCAATCAGCCCCAGCATTTT.

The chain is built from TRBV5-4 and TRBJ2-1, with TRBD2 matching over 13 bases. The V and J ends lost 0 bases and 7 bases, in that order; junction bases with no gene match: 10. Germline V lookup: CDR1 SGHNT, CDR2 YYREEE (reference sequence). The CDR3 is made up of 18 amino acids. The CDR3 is CASSLAQGTSGAGNEQFF. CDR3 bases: TGTGCCAGCAGCTTGGCTCAGGGGACTAGCGGGGCAGGAAATGAGCAGTTCTTC. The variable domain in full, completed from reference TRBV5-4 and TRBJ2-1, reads ETGVTQSPTHLIKTRGQQVTLRCSSQSGHNTVSWYQQALGQGPQFIFQYYREEENGRGNFPPRFSGLQFPNYSSELNVNALELDDSALYLCASSLAQGTSGAGNEQFFGPGTRLTVL.

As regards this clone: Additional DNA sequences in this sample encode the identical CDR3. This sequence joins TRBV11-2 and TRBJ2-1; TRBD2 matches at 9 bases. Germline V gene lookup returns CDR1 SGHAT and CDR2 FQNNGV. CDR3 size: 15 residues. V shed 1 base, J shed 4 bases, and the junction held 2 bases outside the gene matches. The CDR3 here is CASSLVTSGYNEQFF. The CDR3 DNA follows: TGTGCCAGCAGCTTAGTGACTAGCGGTTACAATGAGCAGTTCTTC.

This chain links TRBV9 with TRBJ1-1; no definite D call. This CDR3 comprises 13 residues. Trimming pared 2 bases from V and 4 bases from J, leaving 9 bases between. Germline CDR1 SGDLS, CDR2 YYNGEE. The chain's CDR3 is CASSVELLTEAFF. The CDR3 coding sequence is TGTGCCAGCAGCGTGGAGCTCCTCACTGAAGCTTTCTTT. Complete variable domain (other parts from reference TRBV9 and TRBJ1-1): DSGVTQTPKHLITATGQRVTLRCSPRSGDLSVYWYQQSLDQGLQFLIQYYNGEERAKGNILERFSAQQFPDLHSELNLSSLELGDSALYFCASSVELLTEAFFGQGTRLTVV.

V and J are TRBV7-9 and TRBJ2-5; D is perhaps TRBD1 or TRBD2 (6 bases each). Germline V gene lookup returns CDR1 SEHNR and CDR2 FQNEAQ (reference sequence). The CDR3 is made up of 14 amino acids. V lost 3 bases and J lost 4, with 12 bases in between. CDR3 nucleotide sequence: TGTGCCAGCAGCTTGACGGGGGCCCCAGAGACCCAGTACTTC. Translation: CASSLTGAPETQYF.

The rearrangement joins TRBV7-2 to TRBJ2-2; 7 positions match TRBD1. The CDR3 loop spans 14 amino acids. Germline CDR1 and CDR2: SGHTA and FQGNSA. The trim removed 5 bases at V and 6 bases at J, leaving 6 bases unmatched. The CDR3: CASSPQGVPGELFF. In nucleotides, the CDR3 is TGTGCCAGCAGCCCGCAGGGGGTCCCCGGGGAGCTGTTTTTT.

CDR3 protein: CASSDGALSSYEQYF. DNA for the CDR3: TGTGCCAGCAGTGATGGAGCGTTAAGCTCCTACGAGCAGTACTTC. The chain employs TRBV6-1 and TRBJ2-7; no firm D call. This CDR3 is built from 15 residues. CDR1 is MNHNS and CDR2 is SASEGT in the germline V gene. With 3 bases removed from V and 0 bases from J, the gap between germline ends came to 12 bases.

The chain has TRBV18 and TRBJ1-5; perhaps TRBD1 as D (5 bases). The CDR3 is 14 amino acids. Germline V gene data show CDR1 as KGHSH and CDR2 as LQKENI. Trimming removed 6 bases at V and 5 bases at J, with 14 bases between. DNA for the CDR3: TGTGCCAGCTCCTCCCGAGACAGAGATCAGCCCCAGCATTTT. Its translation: CASSSRDRDQPQHF.

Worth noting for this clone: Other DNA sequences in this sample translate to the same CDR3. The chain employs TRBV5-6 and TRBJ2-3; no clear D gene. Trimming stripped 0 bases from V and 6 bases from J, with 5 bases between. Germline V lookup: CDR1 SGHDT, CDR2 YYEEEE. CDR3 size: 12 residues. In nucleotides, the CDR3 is TGTGCCAGCAGCTTGGTGACCGATACGCAGTATTTT. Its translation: CASSLVTDTQYF. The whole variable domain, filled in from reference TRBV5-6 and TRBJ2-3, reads DAGVTQSPTHLIKTRGQQVTLRCSPKSGHDTVSWYQQALGQGPQFIFQYYEEEERQRGNFPDRFSGHQFPNYSSELNVNALLLGDSALYLCASSLVTDTQYFGPGTRLTVL.

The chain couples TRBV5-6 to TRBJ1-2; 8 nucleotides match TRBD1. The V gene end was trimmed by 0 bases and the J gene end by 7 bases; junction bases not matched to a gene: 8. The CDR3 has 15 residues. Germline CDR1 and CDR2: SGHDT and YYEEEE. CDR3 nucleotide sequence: TGTGCCAGCAGCTTGGTGGCAGGGGGCGCGAGTGGCTACACCTTC. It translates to CASSLVAGGASGYTF.

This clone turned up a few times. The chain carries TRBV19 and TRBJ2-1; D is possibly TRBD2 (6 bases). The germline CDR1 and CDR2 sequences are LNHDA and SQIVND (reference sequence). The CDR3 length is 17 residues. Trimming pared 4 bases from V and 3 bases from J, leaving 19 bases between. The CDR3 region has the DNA TGTGCCAGTAGTACCCTAGTTGGAATCGGGAGCTACAATGAGCAGTTCTTC. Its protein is CASSTLVGIGSYNEQFF.

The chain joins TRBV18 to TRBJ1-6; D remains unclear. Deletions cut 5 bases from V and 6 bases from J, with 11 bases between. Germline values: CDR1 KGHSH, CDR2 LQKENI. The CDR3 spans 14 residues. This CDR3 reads CASSIQRINSPLHF. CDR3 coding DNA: TGTGCCAGCTCAATACAGAGAATTAATTCACCCCTCCACTTT.

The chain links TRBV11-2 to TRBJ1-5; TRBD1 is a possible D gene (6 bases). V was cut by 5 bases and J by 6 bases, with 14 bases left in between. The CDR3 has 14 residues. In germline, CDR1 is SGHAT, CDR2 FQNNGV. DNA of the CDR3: TGTGCCAGCAGCCAGGGGCCAAGGGGTCAGCCCCAGCATTTT. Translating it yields CASSQGPRGQPQHF.